This TCR beta chain appears in the sequencing data of a study of sequential checkpoint blockade in melanoma. Study at large: After both sequences, patients received maintenance nivolumab. 91 pretreatment tumor DNA samples were TCRβ immunosequenced. Matched biopsies came pretreatment and at week 13 for twenty-two patients.

Repertoires were generated with immunoSEQ multiplex PCR, while TCRdb's copy carries only in-frame clones and drops some. This sample has about 7,200 clones, with approximately 20% found just once. Regarding treatment: randomized to nivolumab then ipilimumab (arm A) or the reverse (arm B). The V end was cut by 4 bases, the J end by 4 bases, with 17 bases between. Germline CDR1 reads MGHDK; CDR2 reads SYGVNS. The CDR3 length is 15 residues. The chain employs TRBV25-1 and TRBJ2-7; D perhaps matches TRBD2 (6 bases). Sequenced here: tumor tissue (inferred from file names), sampled from a patient given nivolumab and ipilimumab in sequence. The source of this sequence is a human donor with melanoma. DNA for the CDR3: TGTGCCAGCAGTGGAGGTTGGGAGGCGGCGTACGAGCAGTACTTC. Translating gives CASSGGWEAAYEQYF.